This T cell receptor (beta chain) was sequenced for a study of blood T cell repertoires in COVID-19. This clone appeared once. Germline trimming cut 5 bases from V and 2 bases from J; bases unmatched to any gene: 8. The CDR3 is 16 amino acids. Germline CDR1 is SGHRS and CDR2 is YFSETQ. In the source study's methods: Quantification of nucleated cells was approximated via reference gene primer amplification. Sequenced by immunoSEQ multiplex PCR; TCRdb stores in-frame clones only, minus some. V and J calls and clone size are copied from that table; D and trimming were computed from the DNA. Seen here are roughly 240,000 clones, around 90% observed once, and the top ten hold just over 2.5%.

This clonotype originated in a woman under 40 with acute COVID-19. The gene calls are TRBV5-1 and TRBJ1-4, with 8 bases identical to TRBD1. The source material was PBMCs or T cells enriched from blood (not recorded which). The CDR3 coding sequence is TGCGCCAGCAGGAGACGAAGGACAGGGACTAATGAAAAACTGTTTTTT. Its protein product is CASRRRRTGTNEKLFF.